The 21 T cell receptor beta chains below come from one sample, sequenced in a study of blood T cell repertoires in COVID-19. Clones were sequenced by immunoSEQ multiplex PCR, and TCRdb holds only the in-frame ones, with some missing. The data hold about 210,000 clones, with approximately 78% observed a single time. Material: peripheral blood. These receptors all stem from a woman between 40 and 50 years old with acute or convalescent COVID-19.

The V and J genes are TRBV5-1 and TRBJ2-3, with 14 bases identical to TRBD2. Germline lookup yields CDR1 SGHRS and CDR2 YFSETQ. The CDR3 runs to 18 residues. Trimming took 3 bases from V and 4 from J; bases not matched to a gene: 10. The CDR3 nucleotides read TGCGCCAGCAGCTCCCTGACTAGCGGGAGGGCCAGTTCAGATACGCAGTATTTT. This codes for CASSSLTSGRASSDTQYF.

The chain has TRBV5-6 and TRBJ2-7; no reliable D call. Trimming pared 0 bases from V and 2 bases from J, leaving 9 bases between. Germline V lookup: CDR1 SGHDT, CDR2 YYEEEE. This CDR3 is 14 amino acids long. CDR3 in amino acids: CASSLVRSAYEQYF. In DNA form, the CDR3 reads TGTGCCAGCAGCTTGGTCCGGAGTGCCTACGAGCAGTACTTC. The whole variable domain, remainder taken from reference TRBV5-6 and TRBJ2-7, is DAGVTQSPTHLIKTRGQQVTLRCSPKSGHDTVSWYQQALGQGPQFIFQYYEEEERQRGNFPDRFSGHQFPNYSSELNVNALLLGDSALYLCASSLVRSAYEQYFGPGTRLTVT.

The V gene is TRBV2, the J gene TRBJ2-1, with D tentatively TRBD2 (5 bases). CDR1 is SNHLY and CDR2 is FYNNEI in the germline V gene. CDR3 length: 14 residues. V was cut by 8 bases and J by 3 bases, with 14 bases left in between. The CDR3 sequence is CASRSLANYNEQFF. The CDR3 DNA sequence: TGTGCCAGCCGTTCGCTAGCAAACTACAATGAGCAGTTCTTC. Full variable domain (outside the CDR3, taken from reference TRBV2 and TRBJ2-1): EPEVTQTPSHQVTQMGQEVILRCVPISNHLYFYWYRQILGQKVEFLVSFYNNEISEKSEIFDDQFSVERPDGSNFTLKIRSTKLEDSAMYFCASRSLANYNEQFFGPGTRLTVL.

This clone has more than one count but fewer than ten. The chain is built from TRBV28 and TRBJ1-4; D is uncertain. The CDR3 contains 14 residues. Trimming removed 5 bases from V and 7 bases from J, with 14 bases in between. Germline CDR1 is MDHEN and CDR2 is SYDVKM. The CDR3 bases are TGTGCCAGCAGTCCGAGGATCATGGGTGAAAAACTGTTTTTT. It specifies CASSPRIMGEKLFF.

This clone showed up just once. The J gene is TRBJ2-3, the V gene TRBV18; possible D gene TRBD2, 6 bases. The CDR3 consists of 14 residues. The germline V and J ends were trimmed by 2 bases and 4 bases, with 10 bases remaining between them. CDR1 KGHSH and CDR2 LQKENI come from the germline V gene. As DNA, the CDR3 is TGTGCCAGCTCACCAACTAGCCGGGCAGATACGCAGTATTTT. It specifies CASSPTSRADTQYF.

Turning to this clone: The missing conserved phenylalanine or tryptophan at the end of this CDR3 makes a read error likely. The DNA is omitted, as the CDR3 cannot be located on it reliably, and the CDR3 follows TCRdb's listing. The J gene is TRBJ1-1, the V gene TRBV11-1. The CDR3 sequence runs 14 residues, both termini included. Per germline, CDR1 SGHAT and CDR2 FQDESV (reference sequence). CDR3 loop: CASSLVVTSTPGRG.

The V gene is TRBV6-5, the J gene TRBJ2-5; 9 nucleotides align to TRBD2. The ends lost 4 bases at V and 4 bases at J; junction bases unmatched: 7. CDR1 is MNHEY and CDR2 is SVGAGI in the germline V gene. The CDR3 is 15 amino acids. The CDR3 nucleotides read TGTGCCAGCAGTTCCGGGGCGGGGGGGGGAGAGACCCAGTACTTC. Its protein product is CASSSGAGGGETQYF.

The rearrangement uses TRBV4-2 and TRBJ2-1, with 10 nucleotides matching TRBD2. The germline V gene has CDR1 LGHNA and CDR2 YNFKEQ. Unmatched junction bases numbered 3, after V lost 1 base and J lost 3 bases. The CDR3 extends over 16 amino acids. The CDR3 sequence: CASSQASGSDYNEQFF. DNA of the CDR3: TGTGCCAGCAGCCAAGCTAGCGGGAGTGACTACAATGAGCAGTTCTTC.

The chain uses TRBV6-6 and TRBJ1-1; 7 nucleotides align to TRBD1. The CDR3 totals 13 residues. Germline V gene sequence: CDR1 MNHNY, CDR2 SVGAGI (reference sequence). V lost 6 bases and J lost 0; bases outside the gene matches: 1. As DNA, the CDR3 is TGTGCCAGCAGCGACAGGGTGAACACTGAAGCTTTCTTT. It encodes CASSDRVNTEAFF.

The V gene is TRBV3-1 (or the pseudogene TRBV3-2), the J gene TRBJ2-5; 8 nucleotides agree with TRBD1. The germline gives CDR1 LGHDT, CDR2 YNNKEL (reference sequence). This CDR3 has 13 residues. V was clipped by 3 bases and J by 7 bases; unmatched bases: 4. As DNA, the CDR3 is TGTGCCAGCAGCCAGGGACAGGTGGCGACCCAGTACTTC. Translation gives CASSQGQVATQYF.

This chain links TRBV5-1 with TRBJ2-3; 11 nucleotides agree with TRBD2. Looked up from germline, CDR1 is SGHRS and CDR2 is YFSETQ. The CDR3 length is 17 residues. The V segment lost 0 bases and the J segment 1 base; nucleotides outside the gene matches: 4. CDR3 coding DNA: TGCGCCAGCAGCTTGGGACTAGCGGGGAGAGGCACAGATACGCAGTATTTT. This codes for CASSLGLAGRGTDTQYF.

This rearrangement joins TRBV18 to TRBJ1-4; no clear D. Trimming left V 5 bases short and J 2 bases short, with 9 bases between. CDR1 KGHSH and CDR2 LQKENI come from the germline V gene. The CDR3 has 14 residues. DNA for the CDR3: TGTGCCAGCTCAAACTACCACACTAATGAAAAACTGTTTTTT. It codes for CASSNYHTNEKLFF.

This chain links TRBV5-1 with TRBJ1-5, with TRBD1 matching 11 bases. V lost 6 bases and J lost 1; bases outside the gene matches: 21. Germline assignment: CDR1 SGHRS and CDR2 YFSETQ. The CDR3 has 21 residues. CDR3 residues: CASTLGRRGTGGSKSNQPQHF. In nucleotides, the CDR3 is TGCGCCAGCACCCTCGGCCGAAGGGGGACAGGGGGATCTAAGAGCAATCAGCCCCAGCATTTT.

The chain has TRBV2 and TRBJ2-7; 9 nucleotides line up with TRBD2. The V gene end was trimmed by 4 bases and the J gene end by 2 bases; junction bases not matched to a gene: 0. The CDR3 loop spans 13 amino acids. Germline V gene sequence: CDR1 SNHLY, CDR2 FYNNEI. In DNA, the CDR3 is TGTGCCAGCAGTGGCGGGAGGGCCTACGAGCAGTACTTC. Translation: CASSGGRAYEQYF. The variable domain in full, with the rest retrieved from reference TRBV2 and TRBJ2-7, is EPEVTQTPSHQVTQMGQEVILRCVPISNHLYFYWYRQILGQKVEFLVSFYNNEISEKSEIFDDQFSVERPDGSNFTLKIRSTKLEDSAMYFCASSGGRAYEQYFGPGTRLTVT.

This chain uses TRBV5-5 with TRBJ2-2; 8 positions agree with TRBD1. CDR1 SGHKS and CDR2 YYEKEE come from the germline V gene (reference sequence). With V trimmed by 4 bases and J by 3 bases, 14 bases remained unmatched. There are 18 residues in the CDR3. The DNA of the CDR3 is TGTGCCAGCAGCCGCCGGGACAGGAGGTTAGGGGACACCGGGGAGCTGTTTTTT. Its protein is CASSRRDRRLGDTGELFF. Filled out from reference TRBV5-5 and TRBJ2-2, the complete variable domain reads DAGVTQSPTHLIKTRGQQVTLRCSPISGHKSVSWYQQVLGQGPQFIFQYYEKEERGRGNFPDRFSARQFPNYSSELNVNALLLGDSALYLCASSRRDRRLGDTGELFFGEGSRLTVL.

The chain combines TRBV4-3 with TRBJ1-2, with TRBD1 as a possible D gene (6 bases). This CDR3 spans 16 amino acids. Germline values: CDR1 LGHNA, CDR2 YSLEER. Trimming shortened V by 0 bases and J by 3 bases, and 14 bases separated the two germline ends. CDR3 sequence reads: CASSQDRGAWDYGYTF. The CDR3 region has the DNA TGCGCCAGCAGCCAAGATCGGGGGGCTTGGGACTATGGCTACACCTTC.

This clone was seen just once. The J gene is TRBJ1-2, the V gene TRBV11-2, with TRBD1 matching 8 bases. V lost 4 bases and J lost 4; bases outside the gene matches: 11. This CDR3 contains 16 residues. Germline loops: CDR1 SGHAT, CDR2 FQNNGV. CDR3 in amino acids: CASSSSSGGYGYGYTF. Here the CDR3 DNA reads TGTGCCAGCAGCTCTAGTTCAGGGGGCTACGGCTATGGCTACACCTTC.

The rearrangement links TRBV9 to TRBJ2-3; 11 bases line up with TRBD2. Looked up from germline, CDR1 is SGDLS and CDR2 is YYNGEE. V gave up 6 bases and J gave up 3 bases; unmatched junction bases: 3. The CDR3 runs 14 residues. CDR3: CASTRTSGTDTQYF. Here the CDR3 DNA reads TGTGCCAGCACGCGGACTAGCGGGACAGATACGCAGTATTTT. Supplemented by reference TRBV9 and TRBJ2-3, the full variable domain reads DSGVTQTPKHLITATGQRVTLRCSPRSGDLSVYWYQQSLDQGLQFLIQYYNGEERAKGNILERFSAQQFPDLHSELNLSSLELGDSALYFCASTRTSGTDTQYFGPGTRLTVL.

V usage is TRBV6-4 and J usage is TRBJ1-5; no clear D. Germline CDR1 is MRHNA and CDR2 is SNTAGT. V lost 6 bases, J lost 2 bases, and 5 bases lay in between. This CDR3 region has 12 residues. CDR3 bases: TGTGCCAGCAGGTCTCGCAATCAGCCCCAGCATTTT. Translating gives CASRSRNQPQHF.

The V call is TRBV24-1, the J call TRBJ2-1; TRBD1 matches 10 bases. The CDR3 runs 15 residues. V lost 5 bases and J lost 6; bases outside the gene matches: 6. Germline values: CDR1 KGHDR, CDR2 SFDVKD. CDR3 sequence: CATSVGTGDINEQFF. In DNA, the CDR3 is TGTGCCACCAGTGTCGGGACAGGGGATATCAATGAGCAGTTCTTC.

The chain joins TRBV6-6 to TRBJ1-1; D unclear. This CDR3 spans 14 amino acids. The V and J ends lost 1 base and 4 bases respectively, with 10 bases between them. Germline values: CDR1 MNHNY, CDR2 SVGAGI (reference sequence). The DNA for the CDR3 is TGTGCCAGCAGTTACTTTCCAGAGGGCACTGAAGCTTTCTTT. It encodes CASSYFPEGTEAFF.